One and the same sample provided the 4 T cell receptor beta chains below, sequenced in a study of response to subunit inactivated influenza vaccine. MiXCR, run by TCRdb on the RT-PCR reads, gives a single entry per CDR3 protein. Of 250,000 to 350,000 distinct CDR3 sequences in the sample, approximately 20% are singletons; the top ten hold 10% to 13%. The sequencing here drew on PBMCs from blood, taken approximately 20 months after vaccination. The receptors shown here come from a man aged 50-75 years who received an inactivated influenza vaccine.

This chain connects TRBV21-1 to TRBJ2-2; the D call of TRBD1 is as the table states it, not checked on the DNA. TRBV21-1 is marked as a pseudogene. The CDR3 extends over 17 amino acids. In DNA form, the CDR3 reads TGTGCCAGCAGCAAAGCTGACCAGGGGCCGAACACCGGGGAGCTGTTTTTT. It encodes CASSKADQGPNTGELFF.

The genes are TRBV11-3 and TRBJ2-1, with D possibly matching TRBD2 (5 bases). The CDR3 runs to 14 residues. Trimming cost V 6 bases and J 0 bases, with 9 bases left between them. The germline gives CDR1 SGHNT, CDR2 YENEEA. The CDR3 DNA sequence: TGTGCCAGCAGTGAGGGAAGCTCCTACAATGAGCAGTTCTTC. It codes for CASSEGSSYNEQFF.

The chain joins TRBV7-6 to TRBJ2-1; the match to TRBD2 covers 10 bases. Germline V gene lookup returns CDR1 SGHVS and CDR2 FNYEAQ. This CDR3 has 18 residues. The trim removed 1 base at V and 0 bases at J, leaving 6 bases unmatched. The DNA for the CDR3 is TGTGCCAGCAGCTTAGGGACTAGCGGACCCAGCTCCTACAATGAGCAGTTCTTC. As protein: CASSLGTSGPSSYNEQFF.

This clonotype was picked up a small number of times. The chain recombines TRBV4-3 with TRBJ2-1; 9 bases are a match to TRBD2. The CDR3 length is 18 residues. Germline V lookup: CDR1 LGHNA, CDR2 YSLEER. The ends lost 0 bases at V and 5 bases at J; junction bases unmatched: 11. CDR3 in DNA: TGCGCCAGCAGCCAAGAGTTGAATACCGCGGGGGGGAACAATGAGCAGTTCTTC. Encoded protein: CASSQELNTAGGNNEQFF.